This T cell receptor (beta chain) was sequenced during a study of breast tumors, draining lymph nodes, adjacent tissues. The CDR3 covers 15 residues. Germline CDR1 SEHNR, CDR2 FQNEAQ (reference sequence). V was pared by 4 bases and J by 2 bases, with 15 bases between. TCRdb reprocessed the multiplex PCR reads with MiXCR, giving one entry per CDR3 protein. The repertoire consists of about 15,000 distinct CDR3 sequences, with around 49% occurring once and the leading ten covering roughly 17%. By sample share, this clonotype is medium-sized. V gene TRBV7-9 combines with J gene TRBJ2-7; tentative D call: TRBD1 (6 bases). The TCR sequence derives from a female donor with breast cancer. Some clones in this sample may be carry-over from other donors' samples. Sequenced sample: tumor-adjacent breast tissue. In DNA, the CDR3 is TGTGCCAGCAGCTCCATTTCGGACAGCACCTACGAGCAGTACTTC. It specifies CASSSISDSTYEQYF.